This T cell receptor (beta chain) stems from a study of early T cells in non-severe SARS-CoV-2 infection. Researchers tagged individual cDNA molecules with unique molecular identifiers. Via MiXCR, TCRdb re-called the 5' RACE reads, giving one row per CDR3 protein. The profile shows about 64,000 distinct CDR3 sequences, 10% to 15% of them singletons. Whole-study findings and limits: Matches to VDJdb favored anti-spike CD8 responses and missed private and CD4 specificities.

The CDR3 runs 15 residues. The junction had 5 bases not matched to a gene; V was cut back by 3 bases and J by 1 base. The V gene's germline CDR1 is SEHNR and CDR2 FQNEAQ (reference sequence). This clonotype was picked up many times. The antigen is not known. The sequence was collected from an adult who was a healthcare worker with PCR-confirmed SARS-CoV-2 infection or an uninfected control (not recorded which). V is TRBV7-9 and J is TRBJ1-1; 7 nucleotides match TRBD1. The source material was whole blood, sampled at baseline. As DNA, the CDR3 is TGTGCCAGCAGCTTGGGGGGACAGCAGAACACTGAAGCTTTCTTT. This translates into CASSLGGQQNTEAFF.